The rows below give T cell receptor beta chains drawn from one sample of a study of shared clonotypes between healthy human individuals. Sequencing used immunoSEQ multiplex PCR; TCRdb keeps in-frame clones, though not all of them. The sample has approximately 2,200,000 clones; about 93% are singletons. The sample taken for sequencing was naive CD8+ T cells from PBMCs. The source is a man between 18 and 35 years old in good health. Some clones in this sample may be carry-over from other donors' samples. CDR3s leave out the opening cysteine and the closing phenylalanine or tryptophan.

ASNPYQPQH	TRBJ1-5	TRBV10-1	9
ATVKEMNTEAF	TRBJ1-1	TRBV10-3	11
ASSLFTGDQETQY	TRBJ2-5	TRBV27	13
ASSPTLTVQNYGYT	TRBJ1-2	TRBV4-1	14
ASSYSTGTANTGELF	TRBJ2-2	TRBV27	15
ASSMWGRTVQY	TRBJ2-7	TRBV19	11
ASSQDGRGNYEQY	TRBJ2-7	TRBV4-1	13
ASTEFSRYNEQF	TRBJ2-1	TRBV6-6	12
ASSFGRNYGYT	TRBJ1-2	TRBV28	11
SVEDAQGGEQY	TRBJ2-7	TRBV29-1	11
AWSVGGGREAF	TRBJ1-1	TRBV30	11
SANLQGGYT	TRBJ1-2	TRBV20-1	9
ASRLDPGQPYEQY	TRBJ2-7	TRBV7-9	13
ASSPQGSTDTQY	TRBJ2-3	TRBV9	12
ASSLGVGLAGIQETQY	TRBJ2-5	TRBV7-2	16
ASSDHRHTTGNYEQY	TRBJ2-7	TRBV6-4	15
ASSSLGNTEAF	TRBJ1-1	TRBV27	11
ASSSTVPHQPQH	TRBJ1-5	TRBV7-9	12
ASSQTRTGEEGEKLF	TRBJ1-4	TRBV4-1	15
ASSQGQDGGAVDYGYT	TRBJ1-2	TRBV4-1	16
ASSLRGGQNEQY	TRBJ2-7	TRBV27	12
ASSQGDSFEQF	TRBJ2-1	TRBV4-1	11
ASSVAASGSFADTQY	TRBJ2-3	TRBV9	15
ASSQGASYGYT	TRBJ1-2	TRBV27	11
ASSQGSWGLDEQF	TRBJ2-1	TRBV28	13
ASSSIRTLVIRDEQF	TRBJ2-1	TRBV7-2	15
ASSLAVTLQETQY	TRBJ2-5	TRBV7-9	13
ASSTPPGTGGIGDGYT	TRBJ1-2	TRBV27	16
ASSFPGGSTEAF	TRBJ1-1	TRBV28	12
ASSEVAEAF	TRBJ1-1	TRBV2	9
ASSLAGTSATDTQY	TRBJ2-3	TRBV5-1	14
ASSLGQKNEKLF	TRBJ1-4	TRBV7-9	12
ASSPVSRVSYEQY	TRBJ2-7	TRBV4-1	13
AWMEASYNEQF	TRBJ2-1	TRBV30	11
ASSTGLEGYEQY	TRBJ2-7	TRBV9	12
ASSSIAGGPRETQY	TRBJ2-5	TRBV7-9	14
ASSVAGHLRYEQY	TRBJ2-7	TRBV6-1	13
ASSSTSGRIYNEQF	TRBJ2-1	TRBV5-1	14
ATSHEGEEEKLF	TRBJ1-4	TRBV15	12
ASSHHYEQY	TRBJ2-7	TRBV27	9
ASSLPEGSGYT	TRBJ1-2	TRBV7-9	11
ASSSRGFRDEQF	TRBJ2-1	TRBV27	12
ASSYSNRGYEQY	TRBJ2-7	TRBV6-5	12
ASSEPGNLNTEAF	TRBJ1-1	TRBV10-2	13
ASSLPRVAYNEQF	TRBJ2-1	TRBV11-2	13
ASSQVRGRENTEAF	TRBJ1-1	TRBV14	14
ASSLRISQETQY	TRBJ2-5	TRBV6-5	12
ASSLYHGAGEGNEQF	TRBJ2-1	TRBV11-2	15
ASSRGLAVGYEQY	TRBJ2-7	TRBV5-8	13
ASSEDGTRFYEQY	TRBJ2-7	TRBV2	13
ASSFKRDWTGELF	TRBJ2-2	TRBV11-2	13
ASSLEVRFPYEQY	TRBJ2-7	TRBV5-1	13
ATSKRWGATGEKLF	TRBJ1-4	TRBV15	14
ASSLRTATNEQF	TRBJ2-1	TRBV28	12
ASSLSASGDLQETQY	TRBJ2-5	TRBV28	15
ASSPWDTYSNEQF	TRBJ2-1	TRBV5-1	13
SVEGSLNGNIQY	TRBJ2-4	TRBV29-1	12
ASSQGGWDEQY	TRBJ2-7	TRBV27	11